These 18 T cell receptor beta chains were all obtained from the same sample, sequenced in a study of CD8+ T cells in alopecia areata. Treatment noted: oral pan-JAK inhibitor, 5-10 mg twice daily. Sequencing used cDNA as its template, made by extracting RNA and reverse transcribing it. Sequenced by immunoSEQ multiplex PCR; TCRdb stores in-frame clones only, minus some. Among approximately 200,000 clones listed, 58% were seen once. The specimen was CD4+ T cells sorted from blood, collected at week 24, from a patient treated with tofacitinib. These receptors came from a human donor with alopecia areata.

CDR3 amino acids: CSVEVTGNQPQHF. The CDR3 bases are TGCAGCGTTGAAGTCACCGGCAATCAGCCCCAGCATTTT. The rearrangement uses TRBV29-1 and TRBJ1-5; D remains ambiguous. Germline CDR1 reads SQVTM; CDR2 reads ANQGSEA. V was trimmed by 1 base and J by 2 bases, leaving 6 bases between them. CDR3 length: 13 amino acids.

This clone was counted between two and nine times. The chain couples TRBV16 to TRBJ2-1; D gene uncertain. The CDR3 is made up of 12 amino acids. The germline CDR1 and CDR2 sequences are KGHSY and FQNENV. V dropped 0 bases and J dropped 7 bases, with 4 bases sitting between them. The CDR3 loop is CASSQSSNEQFF. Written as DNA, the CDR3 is TGTGCCAGCAGCCAATCGTCTAATGAGCAGTTCTTC.

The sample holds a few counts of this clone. CDR3 sequence reads: CSVWTPSYEQYF. Written as DNA, the CDR3 is TGCAGCGTTTGGACACCTTCCTACGAGCAGTACTTC. This chain joins TRBV29-1 and TRBJ2-7, with D perhaps TRBD1 (5 bases). Per the germline V gene, CDR1 is SQVTM and CDR2 is ANQGSEA. V lost 5 bases, J lost 1 base, and 9 bases lay in between. This CDR3 contains 12 residues.

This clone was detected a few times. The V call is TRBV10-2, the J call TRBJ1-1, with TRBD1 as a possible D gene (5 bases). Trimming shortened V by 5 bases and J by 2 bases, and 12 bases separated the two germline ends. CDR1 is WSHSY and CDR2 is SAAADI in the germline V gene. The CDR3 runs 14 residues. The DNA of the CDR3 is TGCGCCAGCAGTTTAGCAGGGCACAACACTGAAGCTTTCTTT. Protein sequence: CASSLAGHNTEAFF.

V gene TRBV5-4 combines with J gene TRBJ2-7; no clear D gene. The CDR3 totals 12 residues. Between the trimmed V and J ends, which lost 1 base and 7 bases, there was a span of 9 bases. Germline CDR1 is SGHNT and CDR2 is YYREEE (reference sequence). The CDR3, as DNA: TGTGCCAGCAGCTTGCCGCTCGGGGAGCAGTACTTC. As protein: CASSLPLGEQYF.

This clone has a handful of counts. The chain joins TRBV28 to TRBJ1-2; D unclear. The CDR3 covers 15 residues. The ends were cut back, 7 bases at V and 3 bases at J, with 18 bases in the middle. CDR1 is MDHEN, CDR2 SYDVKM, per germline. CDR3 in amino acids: CASNMKVPGYYGYTF. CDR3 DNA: TGTGCCAGCAACATGAAGGTACCGGGATACTATGGCTACACCTTC.

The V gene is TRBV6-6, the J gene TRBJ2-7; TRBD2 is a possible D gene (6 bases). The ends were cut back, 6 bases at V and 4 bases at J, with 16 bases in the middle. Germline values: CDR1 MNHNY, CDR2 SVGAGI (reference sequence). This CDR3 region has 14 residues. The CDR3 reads CASRSMRDGYEQYF. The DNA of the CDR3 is TGTGCCAGCAGATCTATGCGGGACGGGTACGAGCAGTACTTC.

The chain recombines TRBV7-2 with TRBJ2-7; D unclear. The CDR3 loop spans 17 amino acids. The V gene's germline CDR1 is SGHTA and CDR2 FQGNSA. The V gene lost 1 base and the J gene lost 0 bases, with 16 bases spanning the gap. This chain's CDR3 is CASSLDDVRTISYEQYF. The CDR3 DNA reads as TGTGCCAGCAGCTTAGATGATGTCAGAACCATCTCCTACGAGCAGTACTTC.

The CDR3 bases are TGTGCCAGCAGCTTGGACGGTCGCACAGATACGCAGTATTTT. Its translation is CASSLDGRTDTQYF. The chain carries TRBV5-4 and TRBJ2-3; D uncertain. This CDR3 comprises 14 residues. V gave up 0 bases and J gave up 1 base, with 6 bases separating them. Germline CDR1 is SGHNT and CDR2 is YYREEE (reference sequence).

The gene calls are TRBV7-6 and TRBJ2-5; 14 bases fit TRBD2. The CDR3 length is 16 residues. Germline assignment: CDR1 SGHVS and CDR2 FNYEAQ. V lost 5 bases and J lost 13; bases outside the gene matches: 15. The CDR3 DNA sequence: TGTGCCAGCAGCCAGGGGACTAGCGGGGGTCAACGATCAGCGTACTTC. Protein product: CASSQGTSGGQRSAYF.

The DNA of the CDR3 is TGCGCCAGCAGCAGGACAGGGTACGACTATGGCTACACCTTC. It specifies CASSRTGYDYGYTF. The genes are TRBV5-1 and TRBJ1-2; 8 bases are a match to TRBD1. The V gene's germline CDR1 is SGHRS and CDR2 YFSETQ. V lost 4 bases, J lost 3 bases, and 5 bases stayed unmatched. The CDR3 contains 14 residues.

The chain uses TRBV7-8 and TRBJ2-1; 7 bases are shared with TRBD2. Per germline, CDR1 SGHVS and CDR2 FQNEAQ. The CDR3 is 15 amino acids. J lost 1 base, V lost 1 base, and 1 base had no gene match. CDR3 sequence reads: CASSLVGGSYNEQFF. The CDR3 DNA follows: TGTGCCAGCAGCTTAGTGGGGGGGTCCTACAATGAGCAGTTCTTC.

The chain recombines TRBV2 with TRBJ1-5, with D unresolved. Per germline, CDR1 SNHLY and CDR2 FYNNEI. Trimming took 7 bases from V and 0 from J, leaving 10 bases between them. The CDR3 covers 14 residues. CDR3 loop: CASTGGNSNQPQHF. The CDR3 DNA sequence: TGTGCCAGCACGGGTGGGAATAGCAATCAGCCCCAGCATTTT. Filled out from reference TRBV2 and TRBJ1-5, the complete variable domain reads EPEVTQTPSHQVTQMGQEVILRCVPISNHLYFYWYRQILGQKVEFLVSFYNNEISEKSEIFDDQFSVERPDGSNFTLKIRSTKLEDSAMYFCASTGGNSNQPQHFGDGTRLSIL.

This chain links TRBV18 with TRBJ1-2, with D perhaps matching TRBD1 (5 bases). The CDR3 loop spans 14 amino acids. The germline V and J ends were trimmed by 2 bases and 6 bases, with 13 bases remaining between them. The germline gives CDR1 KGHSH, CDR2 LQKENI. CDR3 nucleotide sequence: TGTGCCAGCTCACCAAGCGGGGGAAACGATGGCTACACCTTC. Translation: CASSPSGGNDGYTF.

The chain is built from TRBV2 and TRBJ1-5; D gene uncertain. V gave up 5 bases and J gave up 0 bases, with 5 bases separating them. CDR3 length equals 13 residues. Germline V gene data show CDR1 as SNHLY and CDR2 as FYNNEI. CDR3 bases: TGTGCCAGCAGTTGGTCTAGCAATCAGCCCCAGCATTTT. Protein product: CASSWSSNQPQHF.

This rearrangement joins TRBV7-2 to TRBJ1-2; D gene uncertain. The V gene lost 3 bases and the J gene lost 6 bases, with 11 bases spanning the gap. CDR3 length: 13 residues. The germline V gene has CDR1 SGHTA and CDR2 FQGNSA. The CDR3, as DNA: TGTGCCAGCAGCTTGAAGTTCAGGCATGGCTACACCTTC. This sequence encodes CASSLKFRHGYTF.

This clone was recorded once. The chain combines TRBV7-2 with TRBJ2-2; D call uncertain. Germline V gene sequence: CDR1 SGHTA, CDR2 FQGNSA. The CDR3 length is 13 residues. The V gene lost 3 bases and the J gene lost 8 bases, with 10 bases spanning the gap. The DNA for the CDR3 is TGTGCCAGCAGCTTCAGAGCCACGGGGGAGCTGTTTTTT. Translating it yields CASSFRATGELFF.

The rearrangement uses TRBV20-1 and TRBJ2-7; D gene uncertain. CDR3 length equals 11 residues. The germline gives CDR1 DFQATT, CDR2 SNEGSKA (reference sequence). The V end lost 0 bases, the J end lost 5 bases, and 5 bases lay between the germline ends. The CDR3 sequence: CSAREGHEQYF. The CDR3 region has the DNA TGCAGTGCTAGAGAAGGGCACGAGCAGTACTTC.